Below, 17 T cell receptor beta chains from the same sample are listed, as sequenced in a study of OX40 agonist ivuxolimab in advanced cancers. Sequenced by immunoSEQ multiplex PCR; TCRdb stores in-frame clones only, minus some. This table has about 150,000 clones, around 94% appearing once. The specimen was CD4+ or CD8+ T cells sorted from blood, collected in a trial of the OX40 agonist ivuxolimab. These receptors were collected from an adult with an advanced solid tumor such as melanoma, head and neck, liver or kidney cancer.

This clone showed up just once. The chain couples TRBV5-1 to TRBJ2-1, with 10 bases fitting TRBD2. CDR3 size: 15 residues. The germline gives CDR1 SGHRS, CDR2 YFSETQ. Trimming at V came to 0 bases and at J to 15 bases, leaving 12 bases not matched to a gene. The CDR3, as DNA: TGCGCCAGCAGCTTGGATGCTAGCGGGAGCTCCCTTCGGTTCTTC. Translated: CASSLDASGSSLRFF.

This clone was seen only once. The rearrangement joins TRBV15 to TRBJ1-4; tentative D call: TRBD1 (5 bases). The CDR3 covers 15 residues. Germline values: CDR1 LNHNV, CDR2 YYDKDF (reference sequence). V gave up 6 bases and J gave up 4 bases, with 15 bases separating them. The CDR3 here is CATRGSGAGNEKLFF. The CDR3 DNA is TGTGCCACCAGGGGCAGTGGGGCTGGTAATGAAAAACTGTTTTTT.

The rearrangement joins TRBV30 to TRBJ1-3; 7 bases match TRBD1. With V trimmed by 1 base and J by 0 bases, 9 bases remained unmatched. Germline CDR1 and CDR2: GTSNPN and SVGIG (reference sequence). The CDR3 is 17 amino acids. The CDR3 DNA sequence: TGTGCCTGGAGTGCCTCCGGGACAGTCCTCTCTGGAAACACCATATATTTT. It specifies CAWSASGTVLSGNTIYF.

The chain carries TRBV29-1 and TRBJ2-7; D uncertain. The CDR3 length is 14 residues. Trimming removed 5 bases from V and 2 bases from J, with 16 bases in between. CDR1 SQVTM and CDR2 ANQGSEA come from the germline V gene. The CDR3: CSVPDNRRTYEQYF. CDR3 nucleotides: TGCAGCGTTCCCGACAACCGAAGAACCTACGAGCAGTACTTC.

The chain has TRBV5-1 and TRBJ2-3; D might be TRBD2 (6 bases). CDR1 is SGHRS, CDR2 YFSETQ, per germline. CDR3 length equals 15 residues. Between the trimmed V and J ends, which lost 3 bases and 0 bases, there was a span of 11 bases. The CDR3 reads CASSWKRGSTDTQYF. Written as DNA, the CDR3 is TGCGCCAGCAGCTGGAAACGGGGGAGCACAGATACGCAGTATTTT.

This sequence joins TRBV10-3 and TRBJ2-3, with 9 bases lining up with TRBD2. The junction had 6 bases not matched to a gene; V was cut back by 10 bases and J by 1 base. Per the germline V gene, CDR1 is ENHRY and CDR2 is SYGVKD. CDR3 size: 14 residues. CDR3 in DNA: TGTGCCACCCGGACTAGCGACCGCACAGATACGCAGTATTTT. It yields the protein CATRTSDRTDTQYF.

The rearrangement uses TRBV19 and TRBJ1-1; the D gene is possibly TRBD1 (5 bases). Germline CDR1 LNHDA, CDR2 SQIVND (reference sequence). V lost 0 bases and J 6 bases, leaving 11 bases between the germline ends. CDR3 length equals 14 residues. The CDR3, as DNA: TGTGCCAGTAGTATAGAAGCAGGGCGATCTGAAGCTTTCTTT. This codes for CASSIEAGRSEAFF.

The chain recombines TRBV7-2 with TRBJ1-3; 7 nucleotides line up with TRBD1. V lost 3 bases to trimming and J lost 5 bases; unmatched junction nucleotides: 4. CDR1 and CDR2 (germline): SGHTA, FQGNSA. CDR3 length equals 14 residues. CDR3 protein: CASSLGQLRNTIYF. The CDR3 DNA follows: TGTGCCAGCAGCTTGGGACAGCTCAGAAACACCATATATTTT.

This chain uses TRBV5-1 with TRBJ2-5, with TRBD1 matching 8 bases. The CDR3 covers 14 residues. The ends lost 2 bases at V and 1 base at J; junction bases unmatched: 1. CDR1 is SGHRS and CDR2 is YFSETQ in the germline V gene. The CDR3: CASSFGQGQETQYF. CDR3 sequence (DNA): TGCGCCAGCAGCTTCGGACAGGGCCAAGAGACCCAGTACTTC.

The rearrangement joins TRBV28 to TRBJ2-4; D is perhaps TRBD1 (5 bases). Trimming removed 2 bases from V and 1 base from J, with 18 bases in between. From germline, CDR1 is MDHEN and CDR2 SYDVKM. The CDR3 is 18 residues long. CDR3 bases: TGTGCCAGCAGTTTAACGCACATCAGGGATATGGCCAAAAACATTCAGTACTTC. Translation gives CASSLTHIRDMAKNIQYF.

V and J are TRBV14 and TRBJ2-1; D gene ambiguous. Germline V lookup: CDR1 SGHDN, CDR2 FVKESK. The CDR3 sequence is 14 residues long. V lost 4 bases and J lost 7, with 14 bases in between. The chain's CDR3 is CASSPGSPLNEQFF. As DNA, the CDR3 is TGTGCCAGCAGCCCTGGGTCCCCCCTAAATGAGCAGTTCTTC.

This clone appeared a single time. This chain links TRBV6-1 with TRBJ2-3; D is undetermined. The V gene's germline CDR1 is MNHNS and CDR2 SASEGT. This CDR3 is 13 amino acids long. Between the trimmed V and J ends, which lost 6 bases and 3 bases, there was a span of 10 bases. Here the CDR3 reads CASSALKTDTQYF. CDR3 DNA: TGTGCCAGCAGCGCCCTCAAGACAGATACGCAGTATTTT.

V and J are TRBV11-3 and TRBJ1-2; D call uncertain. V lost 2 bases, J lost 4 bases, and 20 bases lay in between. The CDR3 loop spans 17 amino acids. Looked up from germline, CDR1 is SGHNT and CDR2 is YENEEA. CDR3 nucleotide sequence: TGTGCCAGCAGCTTAAGGCAGGTAGGAAATTGGGCCTATGGCTACACCTTC. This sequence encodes CASSLRQVGNWAYGYTF.

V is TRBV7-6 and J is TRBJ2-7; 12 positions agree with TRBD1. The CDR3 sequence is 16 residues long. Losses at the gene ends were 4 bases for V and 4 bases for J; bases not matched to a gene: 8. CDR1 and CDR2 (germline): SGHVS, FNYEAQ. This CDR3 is CASSSAGQGAYYEQYF. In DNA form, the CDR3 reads TGTGCCAGCAGCTCGGCGGGACAGGGGGCATATTACGAGCAGTACTTC.

The chain's CDR3 is CASSPDRAGNTIYF. The CDR3 region has the DNA TGTGCCAGTAGCCCAGATAGGGCTGGAAACACCATATATTTT. The chain employs TRBV19 and TRBJ1-3; no firm D call. Germline values: CDR1 LNHDA, CDR2 SQIVND (reference sequence). This CDR3 has 14 amino acids. Trimming pared 6 bases from V and 2 bases from J, leaving 11 bases between.

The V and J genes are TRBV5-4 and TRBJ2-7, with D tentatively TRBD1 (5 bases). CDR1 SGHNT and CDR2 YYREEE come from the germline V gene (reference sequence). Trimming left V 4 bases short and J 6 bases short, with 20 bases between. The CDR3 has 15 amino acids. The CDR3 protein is CASSGQQRSGGEQYF. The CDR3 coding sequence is TGTGCCAGCAGCGGACAACAGAGATCAGGTGGCGAGCAGTACTTC.

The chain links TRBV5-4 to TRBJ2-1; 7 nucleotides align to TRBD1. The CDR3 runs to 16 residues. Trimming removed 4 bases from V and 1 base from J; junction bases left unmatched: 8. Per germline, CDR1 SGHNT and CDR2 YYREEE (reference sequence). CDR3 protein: CASSLVGQHSYNEQFF. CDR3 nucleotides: TGTGCCAGCAGCCTGGTGGGACAGCATTCCTACAATGAGCAGTTCTTC. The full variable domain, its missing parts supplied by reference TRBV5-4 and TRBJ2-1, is ETGVTQSPTHLIKTRGQQVTLRCSSQSGHNTVSWYQQALGQGPQFIFQYYREEENGRGNFPPRFSGLQFPNYSSELNVNALELDDSALYLCASSLVGQHSYNEQFFGPGTRLTVL.